What follows are 12 T cell receptor beta chains derived from one specimen sequenced in a study of glioma-infiltrating T cells after dendritic cell vaccination. Sequenced by immunoSEQ multiplex PCR; TCRdb stores in-frame clones only, minus some. The table lists fewer than 75,000 clones, more than 70% of them singletons. Specified time point: after dendritic cell vaccination, including at tumor progression/relapse. The input for sequencing was blood, taken after dendritic cell vaccination. Every receptor here comes from a human donor with glioblastoma.

This clone has more than one count but fewer than ten. J is TRBJ1-1 and V is TRBV11-3; the D gene is possibly TRBD1 (6 bases). Germline lookup yields CDR1 SGHNT and CDR2 YENEEA. This CDR3 is built from 19 residues. The V end lost 1 base, the J end lost 1 base, and 22 bases lay between the germline ends. The CDR3, as DNA: TGTGCCAGCAGCTTAGTCGGTTTATGGGGGGGCGGGAAGAACACTGAAGCTTTCTTT. The encoded protein is CASSLVGLWGGGKNTEAFF.

The gene calls are TRBV7-6 and TRBJ2-7, with D possibly matching TRBD2 (5 bases). Germline assignment: CDR1 SGHVS and CDR2 FNYEAQ. V lost 2 bases, J lost 6 bases, and 20 bases lay in between. The CDR3 contains 16 residues. CDR3 nucleotide sequence: TGTGCCAGCAGCTTATTCTCCCCTACGGGGAACTCCGAGCAGTACTTC. Translated, it gives CASSLFSPTGNSEQYF.

This rearrangement joins TRBV7-6 to TRBJ2-3; D uncertain. The length of the CDR3 is 14 residues. Germline V lookup: CDR1 SGHVS, CDR2 FNYEAQ. The V end lost 1 base, the J end lost 1 base, and 6 bases lay between the germline ends. The DNA of the CDR3 is TGTGCCAGCAGCTTAGTCGGTCGCACAGATACGCAGTATTTT. Amino acids: CASSLVGRTDTQYF. Using reference TRBV7-6 and TRBJ2-3 for the parts outside the CDR3, the full variable domain is GAGVSQSPRYKVTKRGQDVALRCDPISGHVSLYWYRQALGQGPEFLTYFNYEAQQDKSGLPNDRFSAERPEGSISTLTIQRTEQRDSAMYRCASSLVGRTDTQYFGPGTRLTVL.

This clone was seen only a few times. The rearrangement joins TRBV10-2 to TRBJ2-7; maybe TRBD2 (6 bases). The CDR3 has 13 amino acids. CDR1 and CDR2 from the germline V gene are WSHSY and SAAADI. V was cut by 7 bases and J by 5 bases, with 15 bases left in between. CDR3 nucleotides: TGCGCCAGCACGACTAGGGGTCCCGACGAGCAGTACTTC. This translates into CASTTRGPDEQYF.

This clone was observed once. The chain uses TRBV21-1 and TRBJ2-5; the table's TRBD2 call for D was not verified on the DNA. TRBV21-1 is shown as a pseudogene. This CDR3 region has 15 residues. The chain's CDR3 is CASIPRRGGRKTQYF. CDR3 sequence (DNA): TGTGCCAGCATCCCCCGAAGGGGGGGGAGGAAGACCCAGTACTTC.

This clone was found a few times. In nucleotides, the CDR3 is TGTGCCAGCAGTACTAGGGACAGCAAGGAAGCTTTCTTT. It codes for CASSTRDSKEAFF. The chain has TRBV28 and TRBJ1-1; 7 positions match TRBD1. The J segment lost 8 bases and the V segment lost 5 bases, leaving 8 bases of the junction unmatched. The CDR3 covers 13 residues. CDR1 and CDR2 (germline): MDHEN, SYDVKM. Based on the CDR3 plus reference TRBV28 and TRBJ1-1, the full variable domain is DVKVTQSSRYLVKRTGEKVFLECVQDMDHENMFWYRQDPGLGLRLIYFSYDVKMKEKGDIPEGYSVSREKKERFSLILESASTNQTSMYLCASSTRDSKEAFFGQGTRLTVV.

The V and J genes are TRBV2 and TRBJ2-7; no firm D call. Per the germline V gene, CDR1 is SNHLY and CDR2 is FYNNEI. The CDR3 consists of 14 residues. V lost 6 bases to trimming and J lost 0 bases, with 12 bases between them. The CDR3 sequence is CASRPTPSSYEQYF. The CDR3 DNA is TGTGCCAGCAGGCCCACTCCAAGCTCCTACGAGCAGTACTTC. The whole variable domain, filled in from reference TRBV2 and TRBJ2-7, reads EPEVTQTPSHQVTQMGQEVILRCVPISNHLYFYWYRQILGQKVEFLVSFYNNEISEKSEIFDDQFSVERPDGSNFTLKIRSTKLEDSAMYFCASRPTPSSYEQYFGPGTRLTVT.

The chain uses TRBV6-5 and TRBJ1-6, with a tentative D call TRBD1 (5 bases). The germline CDR1 and CDR2 sequences are MNHEY and SVGAGI. V lost 6 bases, J lost 5 bases, and 11 bases lay in between. CDR3 size: 14 residues. CDR3: CASRIGQHNSPLHF. As DNA, the CDR3 is TGTGCCAGCAGGATAGGACAACATAATTCACCCCTCCACTTT.

This clone occurred once. The rearrangement links TRBV7-9 to TRBJ1-1; 7 bases map to TRBD1. The V segment lost 8 bases and the J segment 3 bases; nucleotides outside the gene matches: 6. The CDR3 is 13 amino acids. From germline, CDR1 is SEHNR and CDR2 FQNEAQ (reference sequence). This chain's CDR3 is CASLDRPDTEAFF. DNA of the CDR3: TGTGCCAGCCTGGACAGGCCGGACACTGAAGCTTTCTTT. Full variable domain (outside the CDR3, taken from reference TRBV7-9 and TRBJ1-1): DTGVSQNPRHKITKRGQNVTFRCDPISEHNRLYWYRQTLGQGPEFLTYFQNEAQLEKSRLLSDRFSAERPKGSFSTLEIQRTEQGDSAMYLCASLDRPDTEAFFGQGTRLTVV.

This chain links TRBV6-5 with TRBJ1-5; possibly TRBD1 for D (6 bases). Between the trimmed V and J ends, which lost 0 bases and 8 bases, there was a span of 14 bases. The germline V gene has CDR1 MNHEY and CDR2 SVGAGI. The length of the CDR3 is 15 residues. DNA for the CDR3: TGTGCCAGCAGTTACTCAAGGACAGCGGTGGAGCCCCAGCATTTT. Translating it yields CASSYSRTAVEPQHF.

V is TRBV7-9 and J is TRBJ2-1, with 15 positions matching TRBD2. The ends lost 6 bases at V and 10 bases at J; junction bases unmatched: 7. The CDR3 sequence is 15 residues long. CDR1 is SEHNR, CDR2 FQNEAQ, per germline (reference sequence). CDR3 coding DNA: TGTGCCAGCAGGGGTGGGACTAGCGGGGGGCAAGAGCAGTTCTTC. Amino acid sequence: CASRGGTSGGQEQFF.

The J gene is TRBJ1-2, the V gene TRBV2; TRBD1 might be the D (6 bases). There are 13 residues in the CDR3. Trimming removed 9 bases from V and 0 bases from J, with 11 bases in between. CDR1 is SNHLY, CDR2 FYNNEI, per germline. Here the CDR3 reads CARTTGPNYGYTF. CDR3 coding DNA: TGTGCCAGGACGACAGGTCCTAACTATGGCTACACCTTC.